This T cell receptor beta chain was sequenced for a study of early T cells in non-severe SARS-CoV-2 infection. The ends were cut back, 9 bases at V and 9 bases at J, with 12 bases in the middle. CDR3 length: 11 amino acids. Tagging with unique molecular identifiers was applied to individual cDNA molecules. MiXCR, run by TCRdb on the 5' RACE reads, gives a single entry per CDR3 protein. The table lists roughly 48,000 distinct CDR3 sequences, around 8% of them singletons. The receptor was derived from an adult who was a healthcare worker with PCR-confirmed SARS-CoV-2 infection or an uninfected control (not recorded which). The sequenced material came from whole blood. The chain combines TRBV12-3 or TRBV12-4 with TRBJ2-1; D unresolved. The CDR3 DNA reads TGTGCCAGTGGCGGCCGCCCTGAGCAGTTCTTC. It is translated as CASGGRPEQFF.